A selection of T cell receptor beta chains follows, all from one sample in a study of blood T cell repertoires in COVID-19. Clones were read by immunoSEQ multiplex PCR, and TCRdb kept only the in-frame ones, dropping some. The profile shows 85,000 to 130,000 clones, more than 80% of them singletons. Sequencing was done on a sample of peripheral blood. The receptors were sampled from a woman aged 60-75 years with acute or convalescent COVID-19. Each CDR3 is given with its conserved first and last residue. Each record gives: D gene, V gene, J gene, clone size, CDR3 protein, CDR3 DNA. A D gene is named only where the DNA matches it firmly. The size of a clone is reported for some rows only, either as once, few or many, or as a class for expanded clones.

TRBD2	TRBV6-4	TRBJ2-3	.	CASSVRAGADTQYF	TGTGCCAGCAGTGTTCGGGCGGGAGCAGATACGCAGTATTTT
TRBD1	TRBV30	TRBJ1-4	.	CAWSPLGTGREKLFF	TGTGCCTGGAGCCCTTTGGGGACAGGGAGGGAAAAACTGTTTTTT
TRBD1	TRBV27	TRBJ1-4	.	CASSQTRTGLATNEKLFF	TGTGCCAGCAGCCAGACCAGGACAGGGCTTGCAACTAATGAAAAACTGTTTTTT
.	TRBV2	TRBJ1-2	.	CASSEREANYGYTF	TGTGCCAGCAGTGAACGAGAGGCTAACTATGGCTACACCTTC
TRBD2	TRBV6-5	TRBJ2-3	.	CASSSTSGRTDTQYF	TGTGCCAGCAGTTCGACTAGCGGGCGCACAGATACGCAGTATTTT
TRBD2	TRBV27	TRBJ2-1	.	CASRQKGTRLSYNEQFF	TGTGCCAGCAGGCAAAAAGGGACTAGACTCTCCTACAATGAGCAGTTCTTC
TRBD1	TRBV6-4	TRBJ1-5	.	CASSEPGTEDQPQHF	TGTGCCAGCAGTGAACCCGGGACAGAGGATCAGCCCCAGCATTTT
.	TRBV3-1/TRBV3-2	TRBJ2-5	.	CASRGAGSETQYF	TGTGCCAGCCGAGGGGCGGGGTCAGAGACCCAGTACTTC
TRBD2	TRBV2	TRBJ2-7	.	CASSTPAGSGRSSYEQYF	TGTGCCAGCAGCACCCCCGCGGGTAGCGGGAGGTCCTCCTACGAGCAGTACTTC
TRBD1	TRBV5-1	TRBJ1-5	.	CASSPGTGLGQPQHF	TGCGCCAGCAGCCCGGGGACAGGGTTGGGTCAGCCCCAGCATTTT
.	TRBV27	TRBJ1-3	once	CASSLDSSGNTIYF	TGTGCCAGCAGTTTAGACAGCTCTGGAAACACCATATATTTT
.	TRBV6-2/TRBV6-3	TRBJ2-1	.	CASSYSRTSSYNEQFF	TGTGCCAGCAGTTACTCGCGCACTAGCTCCTACAATGAGCAGTTCTTC
TRBD1	TRBV2	TRBJ2-5	.	CASRVDRGETQYF	TGTGCCAGCAGAGTAGACAGGGGAGAGACCCAGTACTTC
TRBD1	TRBV5-8	TRBJ1-1	.	CASSPQGAGDTEAFF	TGTGCCAGCAGCCCCCAGGGGGCAGGGGACACTGAAGCTTTCTTT
TRBD1	TRBV12-5	TRBJ1-5	.	CASGLSLRDSGQHF	TGTGCTAGTGGTTTGTCCCTTCGGGACAGCGGCCAGCATTTT
.	TRBV5-1	TRBJ2-3	.	CASSLAQGPSTDTQYF	TGCGCCAGCAGCTTGGCACAGGGTCCGAGCACAGATACGCAGTATTTT
TRBD1	TRBV25-1	TRBJ1-6	.	CASSGRTGVDNSPLHF	TGTGCCAGCAGTGGAAGGACAGGGGTAGATAATTCACCCCTCCACTTT
TRBD1	TRBV7-2	TRBJ1-1	.	CASSLDQGAKNTEAFF	TGTGCCAGCAGCTTAGACCAGGGGGCTAAGAACACTGAAGCTTTCTTT
.	TRBV7-8	TRBJ2-4	.	CASSEETLLAKNIQYF	TGTGCCAGCAGCGAGGAAACTTTATTAGCCAAAAACATTCAGTACTTC
TRBD2	TRBV28	TRBJ2-7	.	CASIKAGETSSYEQYF	TGTGCCAGCATCAAAGCGGGAGAGACGAGCTCCTACGAGCAGTACTTC
.	TRBV4-2	TRBJ2-1	.	CASSQDSRTTEYNEQFF	TGTGCCAGCAGCCAAGACTCCCGGACTACCGAATACAATGAGCAGTTCTTC
.	TRBV29-1	TRBJ1-1	.	CSVSQSSDGGTEAFF	TGCAGCGTTAGTCAAAGTTCCGATGGCGGCACTGAAGCTTTCTTT
.	TRBV15	TRBJ2-1	.	CATSRDSSGANEQFF	TGTGCCACCAGCAGAGATTCCAGCGGAGCGAATGAGCAGTTCTTC
TRBD1	TRBV11-3	TRBJ2-1	.	CASSPGQVSSYNEQFF	TGTGCCAGCAGCCCGGGACAGGTCAGCTCCTACAATGAGCAGTTCTTC
.	TRBV9	TRBJ2-7	.	CASSVGIAWEYEQYF	TGTGCCAGCAGCGTAGGAATAGCGTGGGAATACGAGCAGTACTTC
.	TRBV29-1	TRBJ2-3	once	CSVDVTDTQYF	TGCAGCGTTGACGTCACAGATACGCAGTATTTT